This T cell receptor beta chain is from a study of identical twins. Notes on the study in general: Abundant beta clonotypes from cord blood bore fewer insertions; memory repertoires lacked this pattern.

With V trimmed by 7 bases and J by 10 bases, 12 bases remained unmatched. The CDR3 runs 14 residues. Germline CDR1 is SEHNR and CDR2 is FQNEAQ (reference sequence). This clonotype appeared a few times. What it binds is unknown. It was template switching that added a universal primer site, and there were unique molecular identifiers on the cDNA. One entry per CDR3 protein, called by TCRdb with MiXCR from the 5' RACE reads. The repertoire includes about 530,000 distinct CDR3 sequences, approximately 20% of them detected once, and around 0.47% sits in the top ten. In addition, the sample was reused for a study of yellow fever vaccine responses in identical twins.

The chain recombines TRBV7-9 with TRBJ2-1; 8 nucleotides line up with TRBD1. The sequence was collected from a woman younger than 35 in good health. What was sequenced was CD4+ T cells sorted from blood. The CDR3 coding sequence is TGTGCCAGCACCCGGACAGGGCGTTCGGGGGAGCAGTTCTTC. Protein: CASTRTGRSGEQFF.